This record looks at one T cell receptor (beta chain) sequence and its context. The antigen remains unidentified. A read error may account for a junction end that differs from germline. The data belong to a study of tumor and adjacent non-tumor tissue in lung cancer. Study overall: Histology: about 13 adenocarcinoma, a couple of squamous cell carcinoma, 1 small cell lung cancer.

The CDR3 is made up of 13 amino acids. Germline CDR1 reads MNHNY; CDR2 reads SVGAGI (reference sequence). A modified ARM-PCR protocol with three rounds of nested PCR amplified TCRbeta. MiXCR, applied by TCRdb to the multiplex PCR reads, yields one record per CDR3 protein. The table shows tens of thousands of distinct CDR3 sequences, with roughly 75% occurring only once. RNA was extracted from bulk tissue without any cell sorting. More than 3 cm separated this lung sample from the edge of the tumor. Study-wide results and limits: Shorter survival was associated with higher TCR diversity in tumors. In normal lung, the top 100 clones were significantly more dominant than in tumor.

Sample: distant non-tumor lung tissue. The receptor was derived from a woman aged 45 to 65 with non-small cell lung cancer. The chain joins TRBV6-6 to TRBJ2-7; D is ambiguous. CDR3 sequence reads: CTSNYLLTYEQYF. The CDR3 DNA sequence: TGTACCAGCAATTACCTACTGACCTACGAGCAGTACTTC.